The clone carrying this T cell receptor beta chain was picked up a small number of times. The CDR3 has 14 amino acids. Trimming removed 4 bases at V and 2 bases at J, with 12 bases between. Germline CDR1 and CDR2: SGHTA and FQGNSA. The data were obtained in a study of T cell responses to AZD1222 COVID-19 vaccine. Only in-frame clones appear in the TCRdb table, and some are missing; sequencing was by immunoSEQ multiplex PCR. The sample contains 100,000 or so clones, roughly nine tenths of which appear only once. Sequencing was performed on peripheral blood, taken on day 0 of AZD1222 vaccination. The J gene is TRBJ2-7, the V gene TRBV7-2; no clear D. The clonotype originates from an adult in good health. CDR3 loop: CASSSSAGPYEQYF. In nucleotides, the CDR3 is TGTGCCAGCAGCTCCTCGGCCGGCCCCTACGAGCAGTACTTC.